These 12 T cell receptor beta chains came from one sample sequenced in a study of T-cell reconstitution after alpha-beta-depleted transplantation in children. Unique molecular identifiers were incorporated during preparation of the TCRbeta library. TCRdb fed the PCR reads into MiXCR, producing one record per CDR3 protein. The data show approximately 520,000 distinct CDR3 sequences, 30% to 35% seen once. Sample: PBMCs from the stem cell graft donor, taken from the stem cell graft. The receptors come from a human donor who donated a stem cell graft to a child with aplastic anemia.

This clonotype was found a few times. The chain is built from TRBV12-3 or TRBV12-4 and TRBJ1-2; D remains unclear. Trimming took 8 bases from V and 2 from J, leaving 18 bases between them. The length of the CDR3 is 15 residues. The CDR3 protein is CASQSKGGLNYGYTF. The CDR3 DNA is TGTGCCAGCCAGTCGAAGGGTGGGCTCAACTATGGCTACACCTTC.

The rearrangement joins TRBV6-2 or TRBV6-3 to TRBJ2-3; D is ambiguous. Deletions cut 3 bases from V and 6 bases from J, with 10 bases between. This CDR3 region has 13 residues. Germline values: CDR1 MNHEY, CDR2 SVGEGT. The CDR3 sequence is CASSYIVMDTQYF. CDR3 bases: TGTGCCAGCAGTTATATTGTCATGGATACGCAGTATTTT.

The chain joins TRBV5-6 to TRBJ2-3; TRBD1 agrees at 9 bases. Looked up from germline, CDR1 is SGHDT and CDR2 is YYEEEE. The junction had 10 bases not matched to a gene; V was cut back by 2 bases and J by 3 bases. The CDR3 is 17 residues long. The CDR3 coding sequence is TGTGCCAGCAGCTTACAGGGGGCTACTTTCTTGACAGATACGCAGTATTTT. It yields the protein CASSLQGATFLTDTQYF.

CDR3 nucleotides: TGCAGCGTTGAAGATACTAGCGGGAGAACCCAAGAGACCCAGTACTTC. Translation gives CSVEDTSGRTQETQYF. The chain has TRBV29-1 and TRBJ2-5; 11 nucleotides match TRBD2. Germline CDR1 and CDR2: SQVTM and ANQGSEA. The ends lost 0 bases at V and 1 base at J; junction bases unmatched: 4. CDR3 length: 16 residues. Combining the CDR3 with reference TRBV29-1 and TRBJ2-5 gives the whole variable domain SAVISQKPSRDICQRGTSLTIQCQVDSQVTMMFWYRQQPGQSLTLIATANQGSEATYESGFVIDKFPISRPNLTFSTLTVSNMSPEDSSIYLCSVEDTSGRTQETQYFGPGTRLLVL.

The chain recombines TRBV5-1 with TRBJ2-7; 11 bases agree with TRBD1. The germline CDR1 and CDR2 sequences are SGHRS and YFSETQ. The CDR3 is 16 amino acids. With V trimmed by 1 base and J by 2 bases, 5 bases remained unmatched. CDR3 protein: CASSLLPGQGAYEQYF. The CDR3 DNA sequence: TGCGCCAGCAGCTTGTTGCCGGGACAGGGGGCCTACGAGCAGTACTTC. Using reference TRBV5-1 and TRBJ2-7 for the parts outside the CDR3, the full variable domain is KAGVTQTPRYLIKTRGQQVTLSCSPISGHRSVSWYQQTPGQGLQFLFEYFSETQRNKGNFPGRFSGRQFSNSRSEMNVSTLELGDSALYLCASSLLPGQGAYEQYFGPGTRLTVT.

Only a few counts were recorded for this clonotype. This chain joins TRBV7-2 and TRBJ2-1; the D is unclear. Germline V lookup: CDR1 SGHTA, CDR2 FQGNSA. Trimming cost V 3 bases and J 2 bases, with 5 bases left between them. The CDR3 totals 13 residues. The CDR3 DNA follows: TGTGCCAGCAGCTTGGGTACCTACAATGAGCAGTTCTTC. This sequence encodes CASSLGTYNEQFF.

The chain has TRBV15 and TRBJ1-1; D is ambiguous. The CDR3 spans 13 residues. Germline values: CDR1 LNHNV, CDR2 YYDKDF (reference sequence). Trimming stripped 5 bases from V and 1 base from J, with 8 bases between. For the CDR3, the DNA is TGTGCCACCAGCTCTCGGAGGAACACTGAAGCTTTCTTT. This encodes CATSSRRNTEAFF.

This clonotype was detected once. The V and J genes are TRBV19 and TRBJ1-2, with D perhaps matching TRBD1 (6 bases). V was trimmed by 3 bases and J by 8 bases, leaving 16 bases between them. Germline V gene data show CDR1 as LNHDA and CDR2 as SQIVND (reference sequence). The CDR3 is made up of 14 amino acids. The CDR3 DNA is TGTGCCAGTAGTATTAACAGGGATTCAAGCGGCTACACCTTC. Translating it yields CASSINRDSSGYTF. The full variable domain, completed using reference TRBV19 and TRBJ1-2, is DGGITQSPKYLFRKEGQNVTLSCEQNLNHDAMYWYRQDPGQGLRLIYYSQIVNDFQKGDIAEGYSVSREKKESFPLTVTSAQKNPTAFYLCASSINRDSSGYTFGSGTRLTVV.

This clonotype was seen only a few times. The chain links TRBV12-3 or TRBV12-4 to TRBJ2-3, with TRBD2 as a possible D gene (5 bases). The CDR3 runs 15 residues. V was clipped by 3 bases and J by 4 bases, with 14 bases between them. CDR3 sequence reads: CASSFSSPGADTQYF. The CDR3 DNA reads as TGTGCCAGCAGTTTCAGTTCTCCCGGGGCAGATACGCAGTATTTT.

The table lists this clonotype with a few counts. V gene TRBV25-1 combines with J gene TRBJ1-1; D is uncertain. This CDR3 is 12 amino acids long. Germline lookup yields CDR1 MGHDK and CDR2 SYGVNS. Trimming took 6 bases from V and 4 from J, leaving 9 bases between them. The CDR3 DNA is TGTGCCAGCAGGGAAGGTATCACTGAAGCTTTCTTT. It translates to CASREGITEAFF.

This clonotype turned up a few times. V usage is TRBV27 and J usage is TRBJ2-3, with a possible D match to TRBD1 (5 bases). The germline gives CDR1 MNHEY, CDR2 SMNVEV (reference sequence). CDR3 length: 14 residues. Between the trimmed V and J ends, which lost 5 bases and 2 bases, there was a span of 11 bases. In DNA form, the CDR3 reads TGTGCCAGCAGTATACAGGTCCCCACAGATACGCAGTATTTT. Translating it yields CASSIQVPTDTQYF.

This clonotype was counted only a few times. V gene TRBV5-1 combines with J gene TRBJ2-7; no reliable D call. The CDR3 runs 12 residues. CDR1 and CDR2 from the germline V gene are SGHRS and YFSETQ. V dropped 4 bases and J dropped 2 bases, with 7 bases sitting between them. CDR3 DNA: TGCGCCAGCAGCAGGCAGGCCTACGAGCAGTACTTC. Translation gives CASSRQAYEQYF.